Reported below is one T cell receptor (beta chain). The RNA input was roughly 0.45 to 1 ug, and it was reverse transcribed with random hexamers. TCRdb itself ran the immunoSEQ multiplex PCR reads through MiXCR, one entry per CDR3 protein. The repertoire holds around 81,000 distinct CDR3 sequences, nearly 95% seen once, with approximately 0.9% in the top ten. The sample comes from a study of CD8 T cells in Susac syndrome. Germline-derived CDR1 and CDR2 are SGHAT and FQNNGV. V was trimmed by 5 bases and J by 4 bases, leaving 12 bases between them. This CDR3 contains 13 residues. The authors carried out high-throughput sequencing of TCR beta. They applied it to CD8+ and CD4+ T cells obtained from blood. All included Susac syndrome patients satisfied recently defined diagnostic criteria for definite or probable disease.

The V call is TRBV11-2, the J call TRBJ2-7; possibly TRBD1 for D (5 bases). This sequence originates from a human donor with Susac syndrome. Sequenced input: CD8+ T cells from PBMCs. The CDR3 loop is CASSETDEYEQYF. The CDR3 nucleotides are TGTGCCAGCAGCGAGACAGATGAGTACGAGCAGTACTTC.